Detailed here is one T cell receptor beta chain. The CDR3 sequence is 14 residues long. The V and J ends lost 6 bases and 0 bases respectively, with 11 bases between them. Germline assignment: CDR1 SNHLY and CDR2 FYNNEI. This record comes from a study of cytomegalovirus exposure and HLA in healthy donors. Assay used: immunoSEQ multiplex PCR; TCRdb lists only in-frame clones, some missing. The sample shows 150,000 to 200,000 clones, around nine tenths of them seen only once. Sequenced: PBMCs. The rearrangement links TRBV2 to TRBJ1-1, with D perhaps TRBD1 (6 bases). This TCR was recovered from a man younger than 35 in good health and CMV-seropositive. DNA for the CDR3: TGTGCCAGCAGCTCCCAGGGGTTGAACACTGAAGCTTTCTTT. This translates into CASSSQGLNTEAFF.